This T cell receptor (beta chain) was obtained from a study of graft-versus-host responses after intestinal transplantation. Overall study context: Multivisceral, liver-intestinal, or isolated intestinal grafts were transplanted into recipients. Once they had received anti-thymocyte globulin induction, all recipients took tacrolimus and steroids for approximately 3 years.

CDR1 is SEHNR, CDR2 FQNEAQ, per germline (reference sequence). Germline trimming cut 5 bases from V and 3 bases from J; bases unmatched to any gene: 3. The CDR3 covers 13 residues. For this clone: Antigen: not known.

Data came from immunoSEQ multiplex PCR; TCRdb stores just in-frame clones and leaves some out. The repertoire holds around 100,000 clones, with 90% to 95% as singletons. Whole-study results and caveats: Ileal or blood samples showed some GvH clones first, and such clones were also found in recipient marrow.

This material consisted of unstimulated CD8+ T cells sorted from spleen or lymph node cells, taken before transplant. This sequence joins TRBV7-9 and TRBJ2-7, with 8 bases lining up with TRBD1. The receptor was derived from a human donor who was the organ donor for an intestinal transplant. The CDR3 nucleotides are TGTGCCAGCAGCCCCGGGACAGGCTACGAGCAGTACTTC. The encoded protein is CASSPGTGYEQYF.